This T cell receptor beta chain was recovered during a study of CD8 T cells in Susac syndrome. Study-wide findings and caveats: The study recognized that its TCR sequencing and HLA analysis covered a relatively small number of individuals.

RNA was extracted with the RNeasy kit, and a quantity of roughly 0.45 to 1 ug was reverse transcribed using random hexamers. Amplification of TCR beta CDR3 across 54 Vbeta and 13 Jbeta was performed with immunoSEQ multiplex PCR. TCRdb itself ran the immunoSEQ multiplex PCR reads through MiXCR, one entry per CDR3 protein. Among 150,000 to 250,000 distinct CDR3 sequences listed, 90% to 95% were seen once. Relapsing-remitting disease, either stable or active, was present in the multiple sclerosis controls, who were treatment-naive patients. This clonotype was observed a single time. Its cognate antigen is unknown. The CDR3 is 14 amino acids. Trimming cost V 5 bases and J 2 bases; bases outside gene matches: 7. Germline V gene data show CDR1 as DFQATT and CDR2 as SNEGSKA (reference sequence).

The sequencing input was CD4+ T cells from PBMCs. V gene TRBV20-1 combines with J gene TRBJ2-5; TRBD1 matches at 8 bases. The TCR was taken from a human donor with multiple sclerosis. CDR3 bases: TGCAGTGCTCTTAGCCACAGGGGGCAAGAGACCCAGTACTTC. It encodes CSALSHRGQETQYF.